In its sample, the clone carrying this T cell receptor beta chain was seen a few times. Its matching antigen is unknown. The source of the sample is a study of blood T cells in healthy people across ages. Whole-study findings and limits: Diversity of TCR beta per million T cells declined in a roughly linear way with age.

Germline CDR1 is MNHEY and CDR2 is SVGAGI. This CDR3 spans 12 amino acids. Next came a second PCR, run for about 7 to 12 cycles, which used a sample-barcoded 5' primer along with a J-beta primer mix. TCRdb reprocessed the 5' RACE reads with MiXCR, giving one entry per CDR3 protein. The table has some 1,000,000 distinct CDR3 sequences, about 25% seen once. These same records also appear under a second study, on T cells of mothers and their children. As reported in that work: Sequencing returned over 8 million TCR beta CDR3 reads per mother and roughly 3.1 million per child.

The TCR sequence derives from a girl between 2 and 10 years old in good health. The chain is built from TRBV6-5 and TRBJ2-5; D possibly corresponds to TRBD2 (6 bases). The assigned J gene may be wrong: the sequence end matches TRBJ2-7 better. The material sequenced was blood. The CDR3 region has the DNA TGTGCCAGCGGCCTAGCGATCTACGAGCAGTACTTC. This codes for CASGLAIYEQYF.